This TCR beta chain is from a study of blood T cell repertoires in COVID-19. Background on the study: From the United States, Italy and Spain came samples of acute and convalescent COVID-19.

Cohorts were based on clinical histories the participants reported. Source study methods: Researchers report that nucleated cell counts were estimated from reference gene primer amplification. TCRdb's copy holds only in-frame clones and misses some; the assay was immunoSEQ multiplex PCR. V and J calls and clone size come straight from that table; D and trimming were deduced from the DNA. The sample includes approximately 330,000 clones, roughly nine tenths of them seen just once. The CDR3 extends over 13 amino acids. The trim removed 3 bases at V and 7 bases at J, leaving 5 bases unmatched. Looked up from germline, CDR1 is PRHDT and CDR2 is FYEKMQ (reference sequence).

The chain recombines TRBV13 with TRBJ2-7; the match to TRBD1 covers 8 bases. This receptor was taken from a woman in her 30s who had recovered from COVID-19. Material for sequencing was PBMCs or T cells enriched from blood (not recorded which). The CDR3 region is CASSLGQAEEQYF. The CDR3 DNA follows: TGTGCCAGCAGCTTGGGACAGGCCGAAGAGCAGTACTTC.